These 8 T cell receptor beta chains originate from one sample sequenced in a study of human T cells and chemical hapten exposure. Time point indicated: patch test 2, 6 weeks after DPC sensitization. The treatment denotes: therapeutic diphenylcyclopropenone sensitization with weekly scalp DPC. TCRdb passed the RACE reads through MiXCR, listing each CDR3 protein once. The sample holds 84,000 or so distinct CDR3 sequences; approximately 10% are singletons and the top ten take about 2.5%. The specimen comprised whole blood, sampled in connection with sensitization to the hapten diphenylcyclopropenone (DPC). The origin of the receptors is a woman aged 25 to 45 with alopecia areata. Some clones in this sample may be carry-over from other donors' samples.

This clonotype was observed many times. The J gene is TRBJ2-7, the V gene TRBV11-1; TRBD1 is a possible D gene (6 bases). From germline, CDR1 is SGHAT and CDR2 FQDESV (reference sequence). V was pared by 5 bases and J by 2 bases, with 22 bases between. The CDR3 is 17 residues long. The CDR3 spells CASSPGVGQGPTYEQYF. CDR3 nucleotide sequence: TGTGCCAGCAGCCCAGGAGTGGGGCAGGGGCCTACCTACGAGCAGTACTTC.

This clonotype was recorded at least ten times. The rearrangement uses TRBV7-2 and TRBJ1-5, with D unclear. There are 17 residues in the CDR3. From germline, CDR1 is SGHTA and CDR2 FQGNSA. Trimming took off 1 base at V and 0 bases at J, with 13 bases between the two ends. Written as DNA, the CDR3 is TGTGCCAGCAGCTTAGGTCGGGATGCGTATAGCAATCAGCCCCAGCATTTT. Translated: CASSLGRDAYSNQPQHF.

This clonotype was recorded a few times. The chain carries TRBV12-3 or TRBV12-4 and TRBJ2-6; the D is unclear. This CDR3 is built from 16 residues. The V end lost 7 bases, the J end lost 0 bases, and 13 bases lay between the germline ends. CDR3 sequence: CASTKDPSSGANVLTF. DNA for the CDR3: TGTGCCAGCACCAAGGACCCAAGCTCTGGGGCCAACGTCCTGACTTTC.

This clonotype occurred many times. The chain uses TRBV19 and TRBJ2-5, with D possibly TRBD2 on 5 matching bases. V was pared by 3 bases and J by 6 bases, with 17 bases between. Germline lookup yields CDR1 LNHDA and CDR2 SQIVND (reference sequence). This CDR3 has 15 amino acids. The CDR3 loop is CASSMSPGYGKTQYF. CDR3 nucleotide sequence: TGTGCCAGTAGTATGAGTCCGGGATACGGGAAGACCCAGTACTTC.

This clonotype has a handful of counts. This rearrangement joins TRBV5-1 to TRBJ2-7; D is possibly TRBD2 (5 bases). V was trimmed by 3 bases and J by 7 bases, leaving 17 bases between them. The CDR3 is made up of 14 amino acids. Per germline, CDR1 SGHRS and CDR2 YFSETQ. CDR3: CASSSSGLLGEQYF. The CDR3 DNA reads TGCGCCAGCAGCTCCTCCGGACTCCTCGGGGAGCAGTACTTC.

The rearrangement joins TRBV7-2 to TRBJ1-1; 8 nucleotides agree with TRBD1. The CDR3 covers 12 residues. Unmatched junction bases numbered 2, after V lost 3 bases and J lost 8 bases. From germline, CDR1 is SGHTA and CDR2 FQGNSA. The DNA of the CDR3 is TGTGCCAGCAGCTTCCGACAGGGGGAAGCTTTCTTT. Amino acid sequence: CASSFRQGEAFF.

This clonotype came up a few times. The CDR3 loop reads CSARWDYTGELFF. In DNA, the CDR3 is TGCAGTGCTAGATGGGACTACACCGGGGAGCTGTTTTTT. The rearrangement joins TRBV20-1 to TRBJ2-2, with D possibly matching TRBD2 (6 bases). CDR1 is DFQATT and CDR2 is SNEGSKA in the germline V gene (reference sequence). This CDR3 contains 13 residues. V lost 2 bases and J lost 3, with 7 bases in between.

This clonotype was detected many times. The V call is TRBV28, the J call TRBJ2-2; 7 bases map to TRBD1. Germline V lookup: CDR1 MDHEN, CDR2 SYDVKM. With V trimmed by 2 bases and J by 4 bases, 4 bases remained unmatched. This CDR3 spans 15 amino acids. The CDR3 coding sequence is TGTGCCAGCAGTTTAACTCCAGGGGGCACCGGGGAGCTGTTTTTT. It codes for CASSLTPGGTGELFF. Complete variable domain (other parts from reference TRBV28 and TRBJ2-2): DVKVTQSSRYLVKRTGEKVFLECVQDMDHENMFWYRQDPGLGLRLIYFSYDVKMKEKGDIPEGYSVSREKKERFSLILESASTNQTSMYLCASSLTPGGTGELFFGEGSRLTVL.